These 18 T cell receptor beta chains were all obtained from the same sample, sequenced in a study of yellow fever vaccine responses in identical twins. TCRdb redid the calling of the RT-PCR reads with MiXCR, one entry per CDR3 protein. The data contain fewer than 35,000 distinct CDR3 sequences, almost 60% of them singletons. Sample: T cells from blood (PBMCs), unsorted or a sorted subset (not recorded which), taken before or after yellow fever vaccination (not recorded which). These receptors all come from a woman between 18 and 30 years old who received the yellow fever vaccine.

The chain combines TRBV20-1 with TRBJ1-5; D unresolved. The CDR3 consists of 13 residues. From germline, CDR1 is DFQATT and CDR2 SNEGSKA (reference sequence). V was clipped by 4 bases and J by 1 base, with 8 bases between them. The CDR3 reads CSAMDGSNQPQHF. The CDR3 region has the DNA TGCAGTGCTATGGACGGCAGCAATCAGCCCCAGCATTTT.

This clonotype was observed a handful of times. The gene calls are TRBV24-1 and TRBJ2-1, with 8 bases that match TRBD1. V gave up 5 bases and J gave up 2 bases; unmatched junction bases: 4. This CDR3 is built from 15 residues. Germline CDR1 and CDR2: KGHDR and SFDVKD. The chain's CDR3 is CATSVGDRTYNEQFF. The CDR3 nucleotides read TGTGCCACCAGTGTAGGGGACAGGACCTACAATGAGCAGTTCTTC.

This clonotype was counted a few times. The chain joins TRBV30 to TRBJ1-6, with D uncertain. CDR3 length equals 13 residues. Per the germline V gene, CDR1 is GTSNPN and CDR2 is SVGIG (reference sequence). V was shortened by 8 bases and J by 3 bases, with 11 bases between the two germline ends. The CDR3 region is CAVLSFYNSPLHF. DNA for the CDR3: TGTGCCGTATTAAGCTTCTATAATTCACCCCTCCACTTT.

The J gene is TRBJ1-3, the V gene TRBV6-1; the match to TRBD1 covers 11 bases. The CDR3 extends over 15 amino acids. CDR1 and CDR2 (germline): MNHNS, SASEGT. V dropped 5 bases and J dropped 2; count of bases not matched to a gene: 2. Here the CDR3 DNA reads TGTGCCAGCAGTCCGGACAGGGGGCCTGGAAACACCATATATTTT. This codes for CASSPDRGPGNTIYF.

V and J are TRBV12-5 and TRBJ2-7; 8 positions agree with TRBD2. Germline CDR1 LGHNT, CDR2 FRNRAP. This CDR3 region has 14 residues. Losses at the gene ends were 3 bases for V and 5 bases for J; bases not matched to a gene: 6. CDR3 amino acids: CASGFLSGTHEQYF. The CDR3 bases are TGTGCTAGTGGTTTCCTTAGCGGGACCCACGAGCAGTACTTC.

There are a few counts of this clonotype. The V and J genes are TRBV29-1 and TRBJ2-5; 10 bases are shared with TRBD1. V lost 2 bases, J lost 0 bases, and 3 bases stayed unmatched. Germline V gene data show CDR1 as SQVTM and CDR2 as ANQGSEA. This CDR3 spans 15 amino acids. This chain's CDR3 is CSVEWGQGYQETQYF. The CDR3 region has the DNA TGCAGCGTTGAATGGGGACAGGGGTACCAAGAGACCCAGTACTTC.

The chain employs TRBV12-3 or TRBV12-4 and TRBJ2-7; no clear D gene. V lost 5 bases and J 0 bases, leaving 5 bases between the germline ends. The CDR3 covers 12 residues. CDR3 DNA sequence: TGTGCCAGCAGTCAACTCTCCTACGAGCAGTACTTC. It encodes CASSQLSYEQYF.

J is TRBJ2-1 and V is TRBV9; 13 bases are shared with TRBD2. V shed 3 bases and J 8 bases; nucleotides not matched to a gene: 5. Germline V lookup: CDR1 SGDLS, CDR2 YYNGEE. The CDR3 has 15 residues. The DNA of the CDR3 is TGTGCCAGCAGCGCATGGACTAGCGGGGGCGATGAGCAGTTCTTC. It specifies CASSAWTSGGDEQFF. The full variable domain, rest sourced from reference TRBV9 and TRBJ2-1, is DSGVTQTPKHLITATGQRVTLRCSPRSGDLSVYWYQQSLDQGLQFLIQYYNGEERAKGNILERFSAQQFPDLHSELNLSSLELGDSALYFCASSAWTSGGDEQFFGPGTRLTVL.

The V call is TRBV12-3 or TRBV12-4, the J call TRBJ2-1; 8 bases line up with TRBD1. CDR3 size: 16 residues. The J segment lost 5 bases and the V segment lost 2 bases, leaving 8 bases of the junction unmatched. DNA for the CDR3: TGTGCCAGCAGTTTACTGGGACAGGAGGGGGACAATGAGCAGTTCTTC. This encodes CASSLLGQEGDNEQFF.

The chain links TRBV28 to TRBJ1-3; D unclear. Germline values: CDR1 MDHEN, CDR2 SYDVKM. There are 14 residues in the CDR3. Trimming took off 6 bases at V and 0 bases at J, with 9 bases between the two ends. CDR3 sequence: CASRPTASGNTIYF. The CDR3, as DNA: TGTGCCAGCAGACCAACAGCCTCTGGAAACACCATATATTTT.

This clonotype was seen a few times. The genes are TRBV2 and TRBJ2-7; TRBD1 aligns across 10 bases. The CDR3 has 17 amino acids. The V gene end was trimmed by 8 bases and the J gene end by 2 bases; junction bases not matched to a gene: 15. Germline assignment: CDR1 SNHLY and CDR2 FYNNEI. CDR3 residues: CASGYFRDRGEPYEQYV. The CDR3 DNA is TGTGCCAGCGGCTACTTCCGGGACAGGGGCGAACCCTACGAGCAGTACGTC.

The chain has TRBV13 and TRBJ2-3; D perhaps matches TRBD2 (6 bases). V dropped 6 bases and J dropped 7 bases, with 17 bases sitting between them. Germline V CDR1 and CDR2: PRHDT, FYEKMQ (reference sequence). The CDR3 is 14 residues long. The CDR3 DNA reads TGTGCCAGCAGAACCCCGGGACTCGCGCATACGCAGTATTTT. Residues: CASRTPGLAHTQYF. Supplemented by reference TRBV13 and TRBJ2-3, the full variable domain reads AAGVIQSPRHLIKEKRETATLKCYPIPRHDTVYWYQQGPGQDPQFLISFYEKMQSDKGSIPDRFSAQQFSDYHSELNMSSLELGDSALYFCASRTPGLAHTQYFGPGTRLTVL.

This clonotype was seen more than once but under ten times. The gene calls are TRBV28 and TRBJ1-2; perhaps TRBD1 as D (6 bases). The CDR3 contains 13 residues. V shed 5 bases and J shed 5 bases, with 12 bases lying between them. Germline CDR1 is MDHEN and CDR2 is SYDVKM. The CDR3 here is CASSTGTKYGYTF. The DNA for the CDR3 is TGTGCCAGCAGTACCGGGACAAAGTATGGCTACACCTTC.

The rearrangement links TRBV11-1 to TRBJ1-5, with D perhaps TRBD1 (5 bases). Trimming took off 3 bases at V and 6 bases at J, with 12 bases between the two ends. Germline V gene sequence: CDR1 SGHAT, CDR2 FQDESV (reference sequence). The CDR3 extends over 14 amino acids. The chain's CDR3 is CASSFTSDTQPQHF. Here the CDR3 DNA reads TGTGCCAGCAGCTTCACTTCGGACACTCAGCCCCAGCATTTT. Using reference TRBV11-1 and TRBJ1-5 for the parts outside the CDR3, the full variable domain is EAEVAQSPRYKITEKSQAVAFWCDPISGHATLYWYRQILGQGPELLVQFQDESVVDDSQLPKDRFSAERLKGVDSTLKIQPAELGDSAMYLCASSFTSDTQPQHFGDGTRLSIL.

The chain couples TRBV24-1 to TRBJ1-4; 8 bases align to TRBD1. Per the germline V gene, CDR1 is KGHDR and CDR2 is SFDVKD. This CDR3 is built from 15 residues. The V segment lost 3 bases and the J segment 4 bases; nucleotides outside the gene matches: 3. CDR3 in amino acids: CATSDGTGNNEKLFF. For the CDR3, the DNA is TGTGCCACCAGTGATGGGACAGGCAATAATGAAAAACTGTTTTTT.

A few counts support this clonotype. The rearrangement joins TRBV10-3 to TRBJ1-2; no clear D. V was trimmed by 9 bases and J by 0 bases, leaving 14 bases between them. The CDR3 extends over 14 amino acids. Germline values: CDR1 ENHRY, CDR2 SYGVKD. CDR3 amino acids: CAIRSGEANYGYTF. The CDR3 coding sequence is TGTGCCATTCGGTCAGGAGAAGCTAACTATGGCTACACCTTC.

This sequence joins TRBV18 and TRBJ2-2; D is uncertain. The length of the CDR3 is 13 residues. With 5 bases removed from V and 8 bases from J, the gap between germline ends came to 12 bases. The germline V gene has CDR1 KGHSH and CDR2 LQKENI. As DNA, the CDR3 is TGTGCCAGCTCATCACTCAACAGTGGGGAGCTGTTTTTT. Translation: CASSSLNSGELFF. Full variable domain (rest looked up from reference TRBV18 and TRBJ2-2): NAGVMQNPRHLVRRRGQEARLRCSPMKGHSHVYWYRQLPEEGLKFMVYLQKENIIDESGMPKERFSAEFPKEGPSILRIQQVVRGDSAAYFCASSSLNSGELFFGEGSRLTVL.

The CDR3: CASSALQGSGNTIYF. The CDR3 nucleotides read TGTGCCAGCAGTGCCCTACAAGGCTCTGGAAACACCATATATTTT. The rearrangement joins TRBV2 to TRBJ1-3; D is undetermined. Trimming left V 4 bases short and J 0 bases short, with 10 bases between. The CDR3 runs 15 residues. Per the germline V gene, CDR1 is SNHLY and CDR2 is FYNNEI.